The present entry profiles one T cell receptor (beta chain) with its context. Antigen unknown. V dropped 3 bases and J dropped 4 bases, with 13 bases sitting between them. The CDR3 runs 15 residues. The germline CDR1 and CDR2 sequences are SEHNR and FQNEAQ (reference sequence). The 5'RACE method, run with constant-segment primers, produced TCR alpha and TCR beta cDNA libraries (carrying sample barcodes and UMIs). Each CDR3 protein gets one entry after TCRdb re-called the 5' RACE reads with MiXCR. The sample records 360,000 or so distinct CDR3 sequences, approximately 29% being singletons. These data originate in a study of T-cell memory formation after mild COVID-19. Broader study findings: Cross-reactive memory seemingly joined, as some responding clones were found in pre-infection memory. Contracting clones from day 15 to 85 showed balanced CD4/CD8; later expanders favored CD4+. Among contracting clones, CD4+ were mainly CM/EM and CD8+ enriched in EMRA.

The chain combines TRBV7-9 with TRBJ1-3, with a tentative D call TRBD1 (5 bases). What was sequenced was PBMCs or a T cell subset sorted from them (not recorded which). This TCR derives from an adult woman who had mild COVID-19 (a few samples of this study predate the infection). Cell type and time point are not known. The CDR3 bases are TGTGCCAGCAGCTTTTGGGGACGGAAAGGAAACACCATATATTTT. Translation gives CASSFWGRKGNTIYF.